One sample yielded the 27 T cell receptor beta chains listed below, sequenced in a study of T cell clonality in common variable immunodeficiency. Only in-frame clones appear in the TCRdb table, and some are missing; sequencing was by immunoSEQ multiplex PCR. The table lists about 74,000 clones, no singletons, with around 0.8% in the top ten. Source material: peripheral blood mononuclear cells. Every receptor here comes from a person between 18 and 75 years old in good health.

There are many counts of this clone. CDR3 in amino acids: CASSTVGLTTGELFF. Incomplete CDR3 DNA: TGCGCCAGCAGCACCGTCGGACTAACCACCGGGGAG. The chain employs TRBV5-1 and TRBJ2-2; possibly TRBD2 for D (6 bases). The read is 3 residues too short to cover the CDR3 end, so that end is filled in from the germline J gene. CDR1 is SGHRS and CDR2 is YFSETQ in the germline V gene. Trimming removed 4 bases from V and 4 bases from J, with 14 bases in between. The CDR3 has 15 amino acids.

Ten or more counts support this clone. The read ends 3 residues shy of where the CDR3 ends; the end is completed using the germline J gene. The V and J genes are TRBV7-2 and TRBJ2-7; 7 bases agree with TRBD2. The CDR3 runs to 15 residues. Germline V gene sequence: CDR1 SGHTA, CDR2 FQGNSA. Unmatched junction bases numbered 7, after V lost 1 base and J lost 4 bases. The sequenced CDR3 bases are TGTGCCAGCAGCTTAGTGGGAGGGGCGATATACGAG. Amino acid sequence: CASSLVGGAIYE. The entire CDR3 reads CASSLVGGAIYEQYF. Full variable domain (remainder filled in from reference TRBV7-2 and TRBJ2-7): GAGVSQSPSNKVTEKGKDVELRCDPISGHTALYWYRQSLGQGLEFLIYFQGNSAPDKSGLPSDRFSAERTGGSVSTLTIQRTQQEDSAVYLCASSLVGGAIYEQYFGPGTRLTVT.

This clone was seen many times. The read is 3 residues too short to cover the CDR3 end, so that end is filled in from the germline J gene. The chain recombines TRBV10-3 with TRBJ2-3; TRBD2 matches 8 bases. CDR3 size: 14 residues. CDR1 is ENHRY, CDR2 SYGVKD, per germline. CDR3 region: CAARSGREQETQYF. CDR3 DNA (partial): TGTGCCGCACGGAGCGGGAGAGAGCAAGAGACG.

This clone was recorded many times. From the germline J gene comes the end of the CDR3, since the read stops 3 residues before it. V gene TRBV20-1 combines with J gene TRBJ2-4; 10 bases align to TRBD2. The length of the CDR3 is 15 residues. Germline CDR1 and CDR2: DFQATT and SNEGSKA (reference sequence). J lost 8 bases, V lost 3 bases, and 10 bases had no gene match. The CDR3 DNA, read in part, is TGCAGTGCTAGTCAGGCTAGCGGGAGTAGGGACATT. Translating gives CSASQASGSRDI. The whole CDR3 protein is CSASQASGSRDIQYF.

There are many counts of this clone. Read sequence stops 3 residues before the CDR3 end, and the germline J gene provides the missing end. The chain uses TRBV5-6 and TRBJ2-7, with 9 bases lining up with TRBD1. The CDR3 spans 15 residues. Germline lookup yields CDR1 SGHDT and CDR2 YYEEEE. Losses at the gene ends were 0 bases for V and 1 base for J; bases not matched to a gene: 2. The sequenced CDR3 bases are TGTGCCAGCAGCTTGGGCGGGACAGGGTCCTACGAG. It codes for CASSLGGTGSYE. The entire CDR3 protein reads CASSLGGTGSYEQYF. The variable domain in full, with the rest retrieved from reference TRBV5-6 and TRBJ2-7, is DAGVTQSPTHLIKTRGQQVTLRCSPKSGHDTVSWYQQALGQGPQFIFQYYEEEERQRGNFPDRFSGHQFPNYSSELNVNALLLGDSALYLCASSLGGTGSYEQYFGPGTRLTVT.

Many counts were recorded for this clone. The CDR3 sequence: CASSVRQGTYEQYF. The covered CDR3 bases are TGCGCCAGCAGCGTAAGACAGGGAACCTACGAG. The rearrangement uses TRBV5-1 and TRBJ2-7; 7 bases match TRBD1. Sequencing ends 3 residues short of the CDR3 end; the germline J gene provides the rest. Looked up from germline, CDR1 is SGHRS and CDR2 is YFSETQ. Trimming removed 4 bases from V and 2 bases from J; junction bases left unmatched: 6. The CDR3 runs 14 residues.

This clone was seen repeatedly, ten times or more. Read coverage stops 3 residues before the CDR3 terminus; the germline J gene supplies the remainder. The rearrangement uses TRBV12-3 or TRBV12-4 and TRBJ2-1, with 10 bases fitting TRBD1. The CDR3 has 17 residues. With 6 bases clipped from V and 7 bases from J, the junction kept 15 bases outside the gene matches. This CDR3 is CASSPEGHWTGGNEQFF. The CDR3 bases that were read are TGTGCCAGCAGCCCGGAGGGACACTGGACAGGGGGTAATGAG.

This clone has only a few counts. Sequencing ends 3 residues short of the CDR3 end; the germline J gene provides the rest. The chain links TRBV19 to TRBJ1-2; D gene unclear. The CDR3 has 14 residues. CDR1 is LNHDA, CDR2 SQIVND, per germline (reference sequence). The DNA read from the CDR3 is TGTGCCAGCGACCGGGGAGGCGGGATCCATGAC. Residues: CASDRGGGIHD. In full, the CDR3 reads CASDRGGGIHDYTF.

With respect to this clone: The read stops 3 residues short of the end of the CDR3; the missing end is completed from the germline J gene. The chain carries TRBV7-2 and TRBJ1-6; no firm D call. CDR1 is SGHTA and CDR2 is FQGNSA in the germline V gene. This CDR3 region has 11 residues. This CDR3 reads CASSLRAALHF. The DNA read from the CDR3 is TGTGCCAGCAGCTTAAGAGCGGCC.

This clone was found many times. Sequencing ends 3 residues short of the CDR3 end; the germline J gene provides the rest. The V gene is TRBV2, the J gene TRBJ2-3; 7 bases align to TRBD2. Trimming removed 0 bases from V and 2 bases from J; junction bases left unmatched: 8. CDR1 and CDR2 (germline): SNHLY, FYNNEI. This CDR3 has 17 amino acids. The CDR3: CASSEAGAGTPTDTQYF. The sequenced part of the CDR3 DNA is TGTGCCAGCAGTGAAGCGGGAGCGGGAACCCCCACAGATACG.

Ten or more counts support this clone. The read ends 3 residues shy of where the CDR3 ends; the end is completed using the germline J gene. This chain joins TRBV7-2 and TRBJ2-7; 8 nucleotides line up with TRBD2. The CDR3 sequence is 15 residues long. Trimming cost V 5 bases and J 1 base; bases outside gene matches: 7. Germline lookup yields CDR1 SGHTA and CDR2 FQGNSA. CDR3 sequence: CASSLGLGRSYEQYF. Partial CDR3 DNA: TGTGCCAGCAGCCTGGGACTAGGGAGATCCTACGAG.

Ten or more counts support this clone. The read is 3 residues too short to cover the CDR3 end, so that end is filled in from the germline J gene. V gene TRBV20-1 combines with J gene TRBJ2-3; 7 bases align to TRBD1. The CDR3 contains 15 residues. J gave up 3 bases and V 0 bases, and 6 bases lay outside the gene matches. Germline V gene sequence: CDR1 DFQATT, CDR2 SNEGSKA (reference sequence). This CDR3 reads CSAREPGQPTDTQYF. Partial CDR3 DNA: TGCAGTGCTAGAGAACCGGGACAGCCTACAGATACG.

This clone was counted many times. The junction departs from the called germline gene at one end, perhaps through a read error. The covered CDR3 bases are TGCGCCAGCAGCCCCAACAGGGTCTCTAGCACAGATACG. Amino acids: CASSPNRVSSTDT. The whole CDR3 sequence is CASSPNRVSSTDTQYF. V gene TRBV4-2 combines with J gene TRBJ2-3; D is possibly TRBD1 (6 bases). The DNA ends 3 residues before the CDR3 does, and the rest of the CDR3 is filled in from the germline J gene. This CDR3 has 16 amino acids. The germline gives CDR1 LGHNA, CDR2 YNFKEQ.

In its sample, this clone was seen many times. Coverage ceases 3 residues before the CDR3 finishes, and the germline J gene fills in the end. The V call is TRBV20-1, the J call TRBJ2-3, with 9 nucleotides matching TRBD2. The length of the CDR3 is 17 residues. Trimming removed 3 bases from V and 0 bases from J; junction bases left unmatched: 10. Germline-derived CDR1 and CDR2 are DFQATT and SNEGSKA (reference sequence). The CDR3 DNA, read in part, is TGCAGTGCTAGGCGGGGAGGCGGGAGGGCTAGCACAGATACG. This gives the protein CSARRGGGRASTDT. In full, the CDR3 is CSARRGGGRASTDTQYF.

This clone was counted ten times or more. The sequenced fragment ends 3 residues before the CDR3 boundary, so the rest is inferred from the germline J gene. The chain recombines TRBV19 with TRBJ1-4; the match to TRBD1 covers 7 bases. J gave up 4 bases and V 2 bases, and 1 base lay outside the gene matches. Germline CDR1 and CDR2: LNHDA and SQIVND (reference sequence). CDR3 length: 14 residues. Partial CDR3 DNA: TGTGCCAGTAGTATAACAGGGGTTAATGAAAAA. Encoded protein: CASSITGVNEK. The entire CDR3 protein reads CASSITGVNEKLFF.

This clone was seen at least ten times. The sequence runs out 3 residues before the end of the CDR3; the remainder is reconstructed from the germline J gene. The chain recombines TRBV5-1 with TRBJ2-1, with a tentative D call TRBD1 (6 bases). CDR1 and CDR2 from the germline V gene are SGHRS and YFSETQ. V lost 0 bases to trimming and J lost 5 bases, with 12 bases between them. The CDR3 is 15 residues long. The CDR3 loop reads CASSLDRVLNNEQFF. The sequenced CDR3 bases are TGCGCCAGCAGCTTGGACAGGGTCTTAAACAATGAG.

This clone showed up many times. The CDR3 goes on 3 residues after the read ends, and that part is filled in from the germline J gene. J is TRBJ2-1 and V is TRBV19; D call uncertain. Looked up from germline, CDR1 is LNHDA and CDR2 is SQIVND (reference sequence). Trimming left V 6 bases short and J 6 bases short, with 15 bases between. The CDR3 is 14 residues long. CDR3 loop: CASRARQHTNEQFF. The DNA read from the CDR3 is TGTGCCAGTAGGGCCCGACAACATACCAATGAG.

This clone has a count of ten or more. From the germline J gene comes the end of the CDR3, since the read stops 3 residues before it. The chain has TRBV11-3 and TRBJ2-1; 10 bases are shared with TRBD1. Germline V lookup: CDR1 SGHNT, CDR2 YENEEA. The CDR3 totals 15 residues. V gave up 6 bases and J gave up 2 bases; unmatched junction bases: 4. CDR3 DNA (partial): TGTGCCAGCAGTCCCGGGACAGGGGCCTACAATGAG. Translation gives CASSPGTGAYNE. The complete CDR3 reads CASSPGTGAYNEQFF.

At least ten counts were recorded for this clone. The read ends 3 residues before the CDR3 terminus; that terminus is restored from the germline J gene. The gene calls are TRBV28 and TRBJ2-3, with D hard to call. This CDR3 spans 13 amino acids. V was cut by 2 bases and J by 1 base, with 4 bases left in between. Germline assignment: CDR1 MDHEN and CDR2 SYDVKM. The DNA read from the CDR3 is TGTGCCAGCAGTTTACAGGGCACAGATACG. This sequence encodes CASSLQGTDT. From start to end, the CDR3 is CASSLQGTDTQYF.

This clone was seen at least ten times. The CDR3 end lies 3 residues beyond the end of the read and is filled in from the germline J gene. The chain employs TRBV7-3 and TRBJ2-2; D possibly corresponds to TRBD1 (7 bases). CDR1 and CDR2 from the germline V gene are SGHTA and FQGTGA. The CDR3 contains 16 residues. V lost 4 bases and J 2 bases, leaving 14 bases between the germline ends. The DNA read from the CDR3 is TGTGCCAGCAGCTCCGCGGGGACAGCTAACACCGGGGAG. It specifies CASSSAGTANTGE. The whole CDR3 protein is CASSSAGTANTGELFF.

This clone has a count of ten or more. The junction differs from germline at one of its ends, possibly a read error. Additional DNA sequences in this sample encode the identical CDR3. Partial CDR3 DNA: TGTGCTAGCAGCGCCGCTACAGTGAGCACAGATACG. This codes for CASSAATVSTDT. The CDR3 in its entirety is CASSAATVSTDTQYF. This chain uses TRBV9 with TRBJ2-3; no clear D gene. Coverage ceases 3 residues before the CDR3 finishes, and the germline J gene fills in the end. Germline CDR1 reads SGDLS; CDR2 reads YYNGEE. The CDR3 extends over 15 amino acids. Full variable domain (outside the CDR3, taken from reference TRBV9 and TRBJ2-3): DSGVTQTPKHLITATGQRVTLRCSPRSGDLSVYWYQQSLDQGLQFLIQYYNGEERAKGNILERFSAQQFPDLHSELNLSSLELGDSALYFCASSAATVSTDTQYFGPGTRLTVL.

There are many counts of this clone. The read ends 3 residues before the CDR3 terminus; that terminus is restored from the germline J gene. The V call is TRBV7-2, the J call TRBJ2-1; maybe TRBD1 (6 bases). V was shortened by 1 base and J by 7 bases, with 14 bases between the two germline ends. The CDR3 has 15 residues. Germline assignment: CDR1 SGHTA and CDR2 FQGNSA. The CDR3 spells CASSLGIYRENEQFF. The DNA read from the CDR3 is TGTGCCAGCAGCTTAGGAATATACAGGGAAAATGAG. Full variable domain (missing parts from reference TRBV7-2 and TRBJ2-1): GAGVSQSPSNKVTEKGKDVELRCDPISGHTALYWYRQSLGQGLEFLIYFQGNSAPDKSGLPSDRFSAERTGGSVSTLTIQRTQQEDSAVYLCASSLGIYRENEQFFGPGTRLTVL.

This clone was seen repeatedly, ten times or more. CDR3 residues: CSAISARTSGSFRYNEQFF. The part of the CDR3 DNA that was read is TGCAGTGCCATCAGCGCGAGGACTAGCGGGTCATTCCGCTACAATGAG. The chain employs TRBV20-1 and TRBJ2-1; TRBD2 matches 11 bases. From the germline J gene comes the end of the CDR3, since the read stops 3 residues before it. V shed 6 bases and J 3 bases; nucleotides not matched to a gene: 19. Germline CDR1 is DFQATT and CDR2 is SNEGSKA (reference sequence). CDR3 length: 19 residues.

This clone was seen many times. CDR3 protein: CASSSLAEETQYF. The CDR3 bases that were read are TGTGCCAGCAGCTCTCTAGCGGAAGAGACC. The chain has TRBV11-2 and TRBJ2-5; 7 nucleotides agree with TRBD2. Read sequence stops 3 residues before the CDR3 end, and the germline J gene provides the missing end. The CDR3 totals 13 residues. The V gene end was trimmed by 4 bases and the J gene end by 3 bases; junction bases not matched to a gene: 2. Germline V gives CDR1 SGHAT, CDR2 FQNNGV.

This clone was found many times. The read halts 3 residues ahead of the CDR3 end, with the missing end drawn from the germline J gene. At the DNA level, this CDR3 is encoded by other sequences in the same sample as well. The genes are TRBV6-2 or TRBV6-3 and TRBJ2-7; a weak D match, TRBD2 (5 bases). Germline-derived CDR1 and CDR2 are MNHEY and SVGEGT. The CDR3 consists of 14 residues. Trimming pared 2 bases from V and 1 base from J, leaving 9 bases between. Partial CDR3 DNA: TGTGCCAGCAGTTACGGGCTAGCTTCCTACGAG. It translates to CASSYGLASYE. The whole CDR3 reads CASSYGLASYEQYF.

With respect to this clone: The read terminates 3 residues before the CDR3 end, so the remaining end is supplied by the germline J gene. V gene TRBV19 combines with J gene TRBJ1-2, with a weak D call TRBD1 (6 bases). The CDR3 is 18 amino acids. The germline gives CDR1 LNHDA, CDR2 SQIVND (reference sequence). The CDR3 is CASSIDGASGGSYNDYTF. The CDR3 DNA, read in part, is TGTGCCAGTAGTATAGATGGGGCTAGCGGGGGCTCCTACAATGAC. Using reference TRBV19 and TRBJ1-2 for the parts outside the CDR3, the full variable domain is DGGITQSPKYLFRKEGQNVTLSCEQNLNHDAMYWYRQDPGQGLRLIYYSQIVNDFQKGDIAEGYSVSREKKESFPLTVTSAQKNPTAFYLCASSIDGASGGSYNDYTFGSGTRLTVV.

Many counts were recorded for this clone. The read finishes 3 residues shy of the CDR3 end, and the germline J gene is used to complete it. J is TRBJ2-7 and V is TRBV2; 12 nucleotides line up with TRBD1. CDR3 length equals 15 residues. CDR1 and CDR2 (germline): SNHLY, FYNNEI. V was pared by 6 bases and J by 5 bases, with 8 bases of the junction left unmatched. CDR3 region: CASSAGTGGRDEQYF. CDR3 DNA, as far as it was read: TGTGCCAGCAGCGCCGGGACAGGGGGCAGGGACGAG.